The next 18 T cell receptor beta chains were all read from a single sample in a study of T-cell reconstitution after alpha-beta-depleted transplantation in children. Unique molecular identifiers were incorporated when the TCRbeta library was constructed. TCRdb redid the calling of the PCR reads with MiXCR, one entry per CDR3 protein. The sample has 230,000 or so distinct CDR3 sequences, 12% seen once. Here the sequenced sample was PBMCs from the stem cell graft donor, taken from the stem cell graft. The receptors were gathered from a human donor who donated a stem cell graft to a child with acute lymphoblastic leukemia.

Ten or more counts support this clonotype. The CDR3 sequence is CASRFDSYEQYF. CDR3 in DNA: TGCGCCAGCAGGTTTGACTCCTACGAGCAGTACTTC. The chain recombines TRBV5-1 with TRBJ2-7; no definite D call. CDR3 length equals 12 residues. V was shortened by 5 bases and J by 0 bases, with 6 bases between the two germline ends. From germline, CDR1 is SGHRS and CDR2 YFSETQ.

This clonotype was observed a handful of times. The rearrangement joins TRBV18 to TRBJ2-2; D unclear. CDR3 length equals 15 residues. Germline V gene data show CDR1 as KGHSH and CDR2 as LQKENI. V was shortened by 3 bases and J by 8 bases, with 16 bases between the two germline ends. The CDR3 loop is CASSPRVGIEGELFF. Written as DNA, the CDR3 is TGTGCCAGCTCACCGCGCGTTGGGATCGAAGGGGAGCTGTTTTTT.

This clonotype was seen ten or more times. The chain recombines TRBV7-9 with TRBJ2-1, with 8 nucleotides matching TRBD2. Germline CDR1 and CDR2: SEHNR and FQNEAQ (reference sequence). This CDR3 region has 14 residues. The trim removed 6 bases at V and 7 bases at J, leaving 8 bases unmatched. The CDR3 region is CASRSDGRENEQFF. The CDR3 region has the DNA TGTGCCAGCAGATCTGACGGGAGGGAAAATGAGCAGTTCTTC.

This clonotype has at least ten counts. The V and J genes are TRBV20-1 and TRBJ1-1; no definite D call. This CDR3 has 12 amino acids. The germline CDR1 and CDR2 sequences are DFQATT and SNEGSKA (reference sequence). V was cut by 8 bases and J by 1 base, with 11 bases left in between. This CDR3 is CSFEKGNTEAFF. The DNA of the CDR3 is TGCAGTTTCGAGAAAGGGAACACTGAAGCTTTCTTT.

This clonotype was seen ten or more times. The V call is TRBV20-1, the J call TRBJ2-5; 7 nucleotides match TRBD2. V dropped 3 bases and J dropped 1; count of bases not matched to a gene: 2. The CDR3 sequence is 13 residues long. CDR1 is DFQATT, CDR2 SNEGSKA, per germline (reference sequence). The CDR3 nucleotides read TGCAGTGCTAGTTCGGGGGGCCAAGAGACCCAGTACTTC. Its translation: CSASSGGQETQYF.

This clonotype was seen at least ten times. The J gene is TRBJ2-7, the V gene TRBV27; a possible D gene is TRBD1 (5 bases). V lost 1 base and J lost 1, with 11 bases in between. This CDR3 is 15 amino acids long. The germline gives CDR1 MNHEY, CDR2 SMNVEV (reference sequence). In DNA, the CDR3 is TGTGCCAGCAGTTTATATCAGGGATCTTCCTACGAGCAGTACTTC. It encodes CASSLYQGSSYEQYF.

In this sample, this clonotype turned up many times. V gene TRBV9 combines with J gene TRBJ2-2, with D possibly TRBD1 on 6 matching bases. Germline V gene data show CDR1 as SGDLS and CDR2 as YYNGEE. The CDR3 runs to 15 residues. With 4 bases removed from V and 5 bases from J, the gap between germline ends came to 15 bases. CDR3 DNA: TGTGCCAGCAGCCCCCACAGGGTACGGACCGGGGAGCTGTTTTTT. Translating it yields CASSPHRVRTGELFF.

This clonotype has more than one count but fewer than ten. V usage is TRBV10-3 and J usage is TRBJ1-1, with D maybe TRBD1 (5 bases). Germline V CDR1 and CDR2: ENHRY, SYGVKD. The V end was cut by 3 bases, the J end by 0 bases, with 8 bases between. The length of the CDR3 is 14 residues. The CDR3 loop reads CAISDSRVNTEAFF. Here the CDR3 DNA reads TGTGCCATCAGTGATTCCAGGGTGAACACTGAAGCTTTCTTT.

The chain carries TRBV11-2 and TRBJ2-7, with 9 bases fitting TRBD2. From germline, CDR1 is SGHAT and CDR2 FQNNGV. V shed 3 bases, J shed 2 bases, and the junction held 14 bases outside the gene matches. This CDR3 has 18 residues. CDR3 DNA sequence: TGTGCCAGCAGCTTTAATGATGCGGCGGGAGGGAGACCCTACGAGCAGTACTTC. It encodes CASSFNDAAGGRPYEQYF.

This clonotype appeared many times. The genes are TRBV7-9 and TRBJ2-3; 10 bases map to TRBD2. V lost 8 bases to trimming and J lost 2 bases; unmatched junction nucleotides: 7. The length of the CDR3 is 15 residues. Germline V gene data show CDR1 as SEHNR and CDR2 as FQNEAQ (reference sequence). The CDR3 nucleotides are TGTGCCAGCGGCAGGACTAGCGGCACCACAGATACGCAGTATTTT. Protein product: CASGRTSGTTDTQYF.

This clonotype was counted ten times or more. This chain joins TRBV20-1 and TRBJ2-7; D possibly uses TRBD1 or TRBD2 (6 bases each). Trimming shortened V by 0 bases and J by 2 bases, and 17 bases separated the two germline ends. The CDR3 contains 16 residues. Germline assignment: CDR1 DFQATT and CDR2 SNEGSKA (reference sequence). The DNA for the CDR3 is TGCAGTGCTAGAGATCTGTTGGGTAGGGGGGCCTACGAGCAGTACTTC. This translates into CSARDLLGRGAYEQYF.

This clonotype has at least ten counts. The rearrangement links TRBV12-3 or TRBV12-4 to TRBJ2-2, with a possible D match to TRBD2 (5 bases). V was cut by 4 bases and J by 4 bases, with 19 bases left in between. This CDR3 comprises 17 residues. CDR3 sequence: CASSSPRSGLGTGELFF. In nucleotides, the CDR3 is TGTGCCAGCAGTTCCCCGCGGAGCGGACTGGGCACCGGGGAGCTGTTTTTT.

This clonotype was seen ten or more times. CDR3 bases: TGTGCCAGTAGTATATCATACCTAGACTACAATGAGCAGTTCTTC. It translates to CASSISYLDYNEQFF. This sequence joins TRBV19 and TRBJ2-1; D is unresolved. CDR1 is LNHDA, CDR2 SQIVND, per germline (reference sequence). The length of the CDR3 is 15 residues. Trimming removed 2 bases from V and 3 bases from J, with 11 bases in between.

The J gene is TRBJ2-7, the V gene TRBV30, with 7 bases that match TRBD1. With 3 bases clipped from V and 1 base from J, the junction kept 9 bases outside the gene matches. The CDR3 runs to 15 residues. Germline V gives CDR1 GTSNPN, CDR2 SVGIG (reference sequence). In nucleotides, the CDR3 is TGTGCCTGGAGAGGAGGACAGGTTCGTTCCTACGAGCAGTACTTC. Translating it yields CAWRGGQVRSYEQYF.

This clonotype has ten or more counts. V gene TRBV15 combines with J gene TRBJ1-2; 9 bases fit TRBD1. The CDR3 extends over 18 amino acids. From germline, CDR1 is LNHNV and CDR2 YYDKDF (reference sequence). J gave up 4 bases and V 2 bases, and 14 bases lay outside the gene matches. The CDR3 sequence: CATSRPLRQGERGYGYTF. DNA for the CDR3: TGTGCCACCAGCAGACCCTTAAGACAGGGGGAGAGAGGCTATGGCTACACCTTC.

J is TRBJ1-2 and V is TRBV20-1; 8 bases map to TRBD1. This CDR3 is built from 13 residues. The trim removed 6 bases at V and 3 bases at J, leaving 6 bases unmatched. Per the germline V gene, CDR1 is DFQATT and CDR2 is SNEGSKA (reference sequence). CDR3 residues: CSAQTGVDYGYTF. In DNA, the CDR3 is TGCAGTGCCCAGACAGGGGTGGACTATGGCTACACCTTC.

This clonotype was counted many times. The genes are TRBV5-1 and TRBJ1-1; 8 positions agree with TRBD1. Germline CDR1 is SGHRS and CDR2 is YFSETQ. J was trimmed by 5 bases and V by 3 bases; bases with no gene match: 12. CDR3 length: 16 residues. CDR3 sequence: CASSSGSGGRGTEAFF. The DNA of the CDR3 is TGCGCCAGCAGCTCGGGGTCAGGGGGCAGAGGTACTGAAGCTTTCTTT.

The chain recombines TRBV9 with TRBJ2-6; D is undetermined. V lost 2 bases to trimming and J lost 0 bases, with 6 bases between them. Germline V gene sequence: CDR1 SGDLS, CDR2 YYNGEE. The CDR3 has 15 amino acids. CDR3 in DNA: TGTGCCAGCAGCGTTACAGTCTCTGGGGCCAACGTCCTGACTTTC. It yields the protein CASSVTVSGANVLTF.